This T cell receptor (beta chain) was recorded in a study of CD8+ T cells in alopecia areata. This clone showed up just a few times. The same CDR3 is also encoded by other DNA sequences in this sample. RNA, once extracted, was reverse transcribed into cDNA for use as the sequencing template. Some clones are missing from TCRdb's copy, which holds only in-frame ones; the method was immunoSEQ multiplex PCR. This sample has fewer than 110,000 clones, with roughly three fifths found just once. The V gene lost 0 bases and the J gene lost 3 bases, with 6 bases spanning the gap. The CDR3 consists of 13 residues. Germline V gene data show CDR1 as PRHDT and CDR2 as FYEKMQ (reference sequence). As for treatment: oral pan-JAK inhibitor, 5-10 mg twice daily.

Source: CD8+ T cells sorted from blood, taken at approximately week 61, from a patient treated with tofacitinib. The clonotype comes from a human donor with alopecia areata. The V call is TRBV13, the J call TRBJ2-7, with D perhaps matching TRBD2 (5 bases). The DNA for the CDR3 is TGTGCCAGCAGCTTAGGCCGGGACTACGAGCAGTACTTC. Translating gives CASSLGRDYEQYF. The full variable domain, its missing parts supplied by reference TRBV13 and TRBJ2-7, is AAGVIQSPRHLIKEKRETATLKCYPIPRHDTVYWYQQGPGQDPQFLISFYEKMQSDKGSIPDRFSAQQFSDYHSELNMSSLELGDSALYFCASSLGRDYEQYFGPGTRLTVT.